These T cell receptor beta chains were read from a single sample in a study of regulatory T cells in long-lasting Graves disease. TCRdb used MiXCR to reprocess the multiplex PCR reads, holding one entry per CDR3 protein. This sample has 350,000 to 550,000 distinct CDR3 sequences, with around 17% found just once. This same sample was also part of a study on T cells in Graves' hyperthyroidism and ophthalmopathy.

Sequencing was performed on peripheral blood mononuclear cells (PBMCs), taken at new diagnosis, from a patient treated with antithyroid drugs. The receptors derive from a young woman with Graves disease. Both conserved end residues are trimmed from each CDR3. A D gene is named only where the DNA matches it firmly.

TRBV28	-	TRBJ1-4	ASNPLAYRKTNEKLF
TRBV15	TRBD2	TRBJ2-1	ATSFSLRESYNEQF
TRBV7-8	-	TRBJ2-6	ASSLVGASGANVLT
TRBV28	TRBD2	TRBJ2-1	ASSPPVPGTSGNEQF
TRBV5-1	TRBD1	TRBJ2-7	ASSPGQLGEQY
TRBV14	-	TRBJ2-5	ASSLITSRQETQY
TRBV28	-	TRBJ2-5	ASSLTSYQETQY
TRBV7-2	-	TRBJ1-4	ASSSKDTPRGKLF
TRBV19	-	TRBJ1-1	ASRAHSRNTEAF
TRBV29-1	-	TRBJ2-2	SVGGEENTGELF
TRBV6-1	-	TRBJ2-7	ASGRIYEQY
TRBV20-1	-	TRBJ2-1	SARDTKGSYNEQF
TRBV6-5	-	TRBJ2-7	ASSYQASGQY
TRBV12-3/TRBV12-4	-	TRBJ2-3	ASSLALLRGRGTDTQY
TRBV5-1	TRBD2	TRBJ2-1	ASSMAQTSGSVKF
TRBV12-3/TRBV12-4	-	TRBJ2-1	ASSSQSGELLRNEQF
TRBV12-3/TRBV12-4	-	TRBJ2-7	ASSLTYNYEQY